Shown below are 26 T cell receptor beta chains from a single sample sequenced in a study of blood T cell repertoires in COVID-19. Generated by immunoSEQ multiplex PCR, the TCRdb table keeps only in-frame clones and is missing some. The data hold about 150,000 clones, with 70% to 85% observed a single time. The sequencing sample was made of peripheral blood. The receptors originated from a woman aged 60-70 years with acute or convalescent COVID-19.

This chain joins TRBV18 and TRBJ1-1; no definite D call. Germline V gene sequence: CDR1 KGHSH, CDR2 LQKENI. Trimming pared 6 bases from V and 5 bases from J, leaving 16 bases between. This CDR3 has 14 amino acids. As DNA, the CDR3 is TGTGCCAGCTCCCCGACGGCTCTCGGGACTGAAGCTTTCTTT. Amino acids: CASSPTALGTEAFF.

This chain connects TRBV12-3 or TRBV12-4 to TRBJ2-5; D might be TRBD2 (5 bases). CDR3 size: 12 residues. V lost 6 bases to trimming and J lost 1 base, with 6 bases between them. As DNA, the CDR3 is TGTGCCAGCAGGGACTTCCAAGAGACCCAGTACTTC. This gives the protein CASRDFQETQYF.

V gene TRBV19 combines with J gene TRBJ1-5, with 8 positions matching TRBD1. Per the germline V gene, CDR1 is LNHDA and CDR2 is SQIVND (reference sequence). V lost 6 bases to trimming and J lost 6 bases; unmatched junction nucleotides: 7. CDR3 size: 14 residues. The CDR3 protein is CASRTTGGGQPQHF. CDR3 bases: TGTGCCAGTAGGACAACAGGGGGAGGTCAGCCCCAGCATTTT.

V is TRBV6-5 and J is TRBJ1-1; a weak D match, TRBD1 (5 bases). Trimming shortened V by 2 bases and J by 8 bases, and 6 bases separated the two germline ends. The CDR3 consists of 11 residues. Germline loops: CDR1 MNHEY, CDR2 SVGAGI. The CDR3 coding sequence is TGTGCCAGCAGTTACAACAGGGAAGCTTTCTTT. Its protein product is CASSYNREAFF.

The count of this clone is one. The genes are TRBV9 and TRBJ2-2, with a weak D call TRBD1 (5 bases). Trimming left V 2 bases short and J 3 bases short, with 11 bases between. CDR1 is SGDLS and CDR2 is YYNGEE in the germline V gene. The CDR3 runs 15 residues. The CDR3 nucleotides are TGTGCCAGCAGCGTCAGGGTCGTAGACACCGGGGAGCTGTTTTTT. Amino acids: CASSVRVVDTGELFF.

The gene calls are TRBV4-1 and TRBJ2-1; 13 positions agree with TRBD2. Germline trimming cut 0 bases from V and 6 bases from J; bases unmatched to any gene: 8. Per germline, CDR1 MGHRA and CDR2 YSYEKL. CDR3 length: 18 amino acids. The CDR3 nucleotides are TGCGCCAGCAGCCAAGATTCTCAGGGACTAGCGGGGTTCAATGAGCAGTTCTTC. Its protein product is CASSQDSQGLAGFNEQFF.

The chain links TRBV30 to TRBJ1-2; 8 bases align to TRBD1. Germline loops: CDR1 GTSNPN, CDR2 SVGIG (reference sequence). J gave up 8 bases and V 3 bases, and 8 bases lay outside the gene matches. This CDR3 has 13 residues. The CDR3 bases are TGTGCCTGGAGAGCTACAGGGGGGGGAGGCTACACCTTC. As protein: CAWRATGGGGYTF.

This chain joins TRBV6-4 and TRBJ2-7; TRBD2 matches at 9 bases. Trimming at V came to 4 bases and at J to 6 bases, leaving 7 bases not matched to a gene. CDR1 is MRHNA, CDR2 SNTAGT, per germline. The CDR3 has 14 amino acids. The CDR3 is CASSVLAGSPEQYF. The CDR3 DNA follows: TGTGCCAGCAGTGTCCTAGCGGGGAGTCCCGAGCAGTACTTC.

V is TRBV25-1 and J is TRBJ1-2; D gene ambiguous. The germline V gene has CDR1 MGHDK and CDR2 SYGVNS. The CDR3 is 12 amino acids. The V and J ends lost 11 bases and 5 bases respectively, with 15 bases between them. The CDR3 DNA reads TGTGCCGTCAGAGGGCCTTCTTATGGCTACACCTTC. This sequence encodes CAVRGPSYGYTF.

This clone appeared once. The genes are TRBV12-3 or TRBV12-4 and TRBJ2-5, with TRBD2 matching over 8 bases. This CDR3 contains 13 residues. J lost 4 bases, V lost 6 bases, and 4 bases had no gene match. CDR3 sequence (DNA): TGTGCCAGCAGCGGACTAGCTCGAGAGACCCAGTACTTC. Amino acid sequence: CASSGLARETQYF.

The CDR3 sequence is CASSPTSGTSYNEQFF. The CDR3 DNA is TGTGCCAGCAGTCCGACTAGCGGTACATCCTACAATGAGCAGTTCTTC. V and J are TRBV2 and TRBJ2-1; the match to TRBD2 covers 9 bases. Germline CDR1 SNHLY, CDR2 FYNNEI. Trimming at V came to 5 bases and at J to 1 base, leaving 6 bases not matched to a gene. The CDR3 runs 16 residues.

A few counts support this clone. V usage is TRBV5-1 and J usage is TRBJ1-6; D ambiguous. Trimming shortened V by 5 bases and J by 6 bases, and 15 bases separated the two germline ends. The CDR3 runs 15 residues. Germline loops: CDR1 SGHRS, CDR2 YFSETQ. CDR3 in amino acids: CASREPGVLNSPLHF. The CDR3 DNA reads TGCGCCAGCAGGGAGCCCGGGGTCCTTAATTCACCCCTCCACTTT.

The chain employs TRBV15 and TRBJ1-6; D possibly corresponds to TRBD1 (5 bases). V was shortened by 5 bases and J by 10 bases, with 18 bases between the two germline ends. The CDR3 length is 15 residues. Per germline, CDR1 LNHNV and CDR2 YYDKDF (reference sequence). The CDR3 protein is CATSSGGAGYSPLHF. In DNA form, the CDR3 reads TGTGCCACCAGCTCCGGGGGAGCGGGGTACTCACCCCTCCACTTT.

J is TRBJ2-7 and V is TRBV18, with D possibly TRBD1 on 5 matching bases. This CDR3 spans 13 amino acids. V was cut by 1 base and J by 7 bases, with 11 bases left in between. CDR1 is KGHSH and CDR2 is LQKENI in the germline V gene. The CDR3 is CASSPQKNREQYV. CDR3 DNA sequence: TGTGCCAGCTCACCACAAAAAAACAGGGAGCAGTACGTC.

The V and J genes are TRBV28 and TRBJ1-6; 7 positions agree with TRBD1. The CDR3 is made up of 16 amino acids. Trimming removed 3 bases from V and 7 bases from J; junction bases left unmatched: 9. Germline-derived CDR1 and CDR2 are MDHEN and SYDVKM. CDR3 sequence: CASSLTQGVLNSPLHF. The CDR3 nucleotides are TGTGCCAGCAGTTTGACCCAGGGGGTGCTAAATTCACCCCTCCACTTT.

The genes are TRBV2 and TRBJ1-1; 7 bases agree with TRBD1. V lost 3 bases and J lost 6; bases outside the gene matches: 7. This CDR3 contains 14 residues. Germline CDR1 reads SNHLY; CDR2 reads FYNNEI. CDR3 nucleotide sequence: TGTGCCAGCAGTGAGGACAGGAATTCGCCTGAAGCTTTCTTT. Translating gives CASSEDRNSPEAFF.

The chain recombines TRBV3-1 (or the pseudogene TRBV3-2) with TRBJ1-2; 8 bases fit TRBD1. The CDR3 contains 15 residues. The junction had 10 bases not matched to a gene; V was cut back by 2 bases and J by 8 bases. Germline V gene data show CDR1 as LGHDT and CDR2 as YNNKEL (reference sequence). This CDR3 reads CASSQLTGTGSGYTF. DNA of the CDR3: TGTGCCAGCAGCCAACTTACCGGGACAGGATCCGGCTACACCTTC.

The chain combines TRBV19 with TRBJ2-2; 7 nucleotides match TRBD1. This CDR3 contains 15 residues. V lost 3 bases to trimming and J lost 5 bases; unmatched junction nucleotides: 6. Germline V CDR1 and CDR2: LNHDA, SQIVND (reference sequence). CDR3 nucleotides: TGTGCCAGTAGTATCGCCCCAGGGGGAACCGGGGAGCTGTTTTTT. The encoded protein is CASSIAPGGTGELFF.

This clone was detected a few times. The rearrangement links TRBV2 to TRBJ1-4; 8 bases agree with TRBD1. Looked up from germline, CDR1 is SNHLY and CDR2 is FYNNEI. There are 14 residues in the CDR3. V was clipped by 4 bases and J by 7 bases; unmatched bases: 5. CDR3 sequence reads: CASSVTGEVEKLFF. The DNA of the CDR3 is TGTGCCAGCAGTGTGACAGGGGAAGTTGAAAAACTGTTTTTT.

The genes are TRBV7-9 and TRBJ1-5; 10 positions agree with TRBD1. V lost 5 bases to trimming and J lost 5 bases; unmatched junction nucleotides: 15. This CDR3 spans 18 amino acids. CDR1 and CDR2 (germline): SEHNR, FQNEAQ (reference sequence). CDR3 in DNA: TGTGCCAGCAGCCTGGGACAGGGGTCACGGAGAGGGGATCAGCCCCAGCATTTT. Protein product: CASSLGQGSRRGDQPQHF.

J is TRBJ2-7 and V is TRBV7-2; TRBD1 agrees at 7 bases. V shed 4 bases, J shed 1 base, and the junction held 4 bases outside the gene matches. From germline, CDR1 is SGHTA and CDR2 FQGNSA. The CDR3 contains 14 residues. CDR3 sequence reads: CASSSRQGSYEQYF. In DNA, the CDR3 is TGTGCCAGCAGCTCGAGACAGGGATCCTACGAGCAGTACTTC.

This clone was counted a single time. The V and J genes are TRBV6-1 and TRBJ2-3; 9 bases map to TRBD2. This CDR3 contains 16 residues. J gave up 5 bases and V 4 bases, and 10 bases lay outside the gene matches. CDR1 MNHNS and CDR2 SASEGT come from the germline V gene. For the CDR3, the DNA is TGTGCCAGCAGTGCCACCCAAGCGGGGGGAAGAGATACGCAGTATTTT. This sequence encodes CASSATQAGGRDTQYF.

A few counts support this clone. The CDR3 here is CASSEGGRLEFITF. The CDR3, as DNA: TGTGCCAGCAGTGAAGGCGGGAGACTCGAATTCATCACCTTC. The J gene is TRBJ1-2, the V gene TRBV6-1; D gene uncertain. The CDR3 sequence is 14 residues long. With 1 base removed from V and 13 bases from J, the gap between germline ends came to 19 bases. In germline, CDR1 is MNHNS, CDR2 SASEGT.

V usage is TRBV10-1 and J usage is TRBJ2-7, with 9 positions matching TRBD2. The V segment lost 0 bases and the J segment 0 bases; nucleotides outside the gene matches: 3. The CDR3 is made up of 16 amino acids. Germline V gene data show CDR1 as WNHNN and CDR2 as SYGVQD (reference sequence). Written as DNA, the CDR3 is TGCGCCAGCAGTGAGTCTGCAGCGGGGGGCTCCTACGAGCAGTACTTC. Encoded protein: CASSESAAGGSYEQYF.

J is TRBJ1-4 and V is TRBV4-2, with D tentatively TRBD1 (6 bases). This CDR3 region has 16 residues. The germline gives CDR1 LGHNA, CDR2 YNFKEQ. Between the trimmed V and J ends, which lost 2 bases and 7 bases, there was a span of 17 bases. CDR3 loop: CASSQIHSQGGEKLFF. CDR3 nucleotides: TGTGCCAGCAGCCAAATACACTCCCAAGGGGGTGAAAAACTGTTTTTT.

The chain combines TRBV6-5 with TRBJ1-1; perhaps TRBD1 as D (5 bases). V shed 1 base and J shed 3 bases, with 9 bases lying between them. The length of the CDR3 is 14 residues. Germline V gene data show CDR1 as MNHEY and CDR2 as SVGAGI. In DNA, the CDR3 is TGTGCCAGCAGTTACTTCACGGGGGACACTGAAGCTTTCTTT. Protein: CASSYFTGDTEAFF.